This T cell receptor beta chain was observed in a study of blood T cell repertoires in COVID-19. Data came from immunoSEQ multiplex PCR; TCRdb stores just in-frame clones and leaves some out. The sample gives over 200,000 clones, about four fifths of which show up once; 7.5% to 9% is in the top ten. In Seattle, patients joined the study during active infection and were tracked longitudinally. The CDR3 extends over 13 amino acids. Losses at the gene ends were 6 bases for V and 10 bases for J; bases not matched to a gene: 5. Germline V gene data show CDR1 as SNHLY and CDR2 as FYNNEI. This TCR was recovered from a woman older than 75 with COVID-19, enrolled during active disease. The material sequenced was peripheral blood. The chain links TRBV2 to TRBJ1-6, with TRBD1 matching 8 bases. The CDR3 DNA sequence: TGTGCCAGCAGCCGACAGGGGCGATCACCCCTCCACTTT. This encodes CASSRQGRSPLHF.